One and the same sample provided the 29 T cell receptor beta chains below, sequenced in a study of T cells in Graves' hyperthyroidism and ophthalmopathy. TCR beta CDR3 region amplification was performed from RNA transcripts. With the HTBI primer set, the TCR CDR3 went through a first round of RT-PCR. A single record per CDR3 protein comes from TCRdb applying MiXCR to the multiplex PCR reads. The repertoire consists of about 210,000 distinct CDR3 sequences, with more than 15% occurring once and the leading ten covering roughly 53%. Sequenced: blood. The receptors stem from a man aged 50 to 60 with Graves' hyperthyroidism.

This clonotype was picked up a small number of times. The junction differs from germline at one of its ends, possibly a read error. The chain links TRBV5-1 to TRBJ2-3; 7 bases agree with TRBD2. CDR3 size: 19 residues. Germline V CDR1 and CDR2: SGHRS, YFSETQ. This chain's CDR3 is CASSFWQLSSGSSTDTQYF. The CDR3 DNA reads as TGTGCCAGCAGCTTCTGGCAGTTGTCTAGCGGATCTAGCACAGATACGCAGTATTTT.

V and J are TRBV4-2 and TRBJ2-6; 7 bases align to TRBD1. The CDR3 has 16 amino acids. Germline-derived CDR1 and CDR2 are LGHNA and YNFKEQ. Trimming at V came to 5 bases and at J to 2 bases, leaving 6 bases not matched to a gene. The DNA of the CDR3 is TGTGCCAGCAGCGATCACAGGGGAGCTGGGGCCAACGTCCTGACTTTC. Amino acid sequence: CASSDHRGAGANVLTF.

This clonotype was recorded at least ten times. The genes are TRBV7-9 and TRBJ2-1; D gene unclear. CDR1 and CDR2 from the germline V gene are SEHNR and FQNEAQ (reference sequence). V dropped 3 bases and J dropped 7 bases, with 4 bases sitting between them. The CDR3 runs 11 residues. CDR3: CASSFENEQFF. The CDR3 DNA sequence: TGTGCCAGCAGCTTCGAGAATGAGCAGTTCTTC.

This clonotype was counted ten times or more. V is TRBV29-1 and J is TRBJ2-7; perhaps D is TRBD1 or TRBD2 (5 bases each). This CDR3 is built from 12 residues. Trimming removed 6 bases at V and 6 bases at J, with 15 bases between. CDR1 is SQVTM, CDR2 ANQGSEA, per germline. The CDR3 loop reads CSVGPDRAEQYF. The CDR3 DNA is TGCAGCGTGGGACCCGACAGAGCCGAGCAGTACTTC.

As regards this clonotype: A much larger clone lies a single base off, so this may be a read error. The CDR3 sequence is CASSPRTRSYEQYF. In DNA, the CDR3 is TGTGCCAGCAGCCCCCGGACTAGGAGCTACGAGCAGTACTTC. This chain links TRBV7-2 with TRBJ2-7; 7 nucleotides agree with TRBD2. Germline CDR1 and CDR2: SGHTA and FQGNSA. J gave up 3 bases and V 5 bases, and 7 bases lay outside the gene matches. The CDR3 spans 14 residues. Combining the CDR3 with reference TRBV7-2 and TRBJ2-7 gives the whole variable domain GAGVSQSPSNKVTEKGKDVELRCDPISGHTALYWYRQSLGQGLEFLIYFQGNSAPDKSGLPSDRFSAERTGGSVSTLTIQRTQQEDSAVYLCASSPRTRSYEQYFGPGTRLTVT.

There are a few counts of this clonotype. The chain employs TRBV15 and TRBJ2-1, with 10 bases lining up with TRBD1. Looked up from germline, CDR1 is LNHNV and CDR2 is YYDKDF (reference sequence). V shed 3 bases, J shed 7 bases, and the junction held 9 bases outside the gene matches. The CDR3 totals 16 residues. CDR3 in amino acids: CATSSNRDRGGNEQFF. CDR3 nucleotide sequence: TGTGCCACCAGCAGTAACCGGGACAGGGGTGGAAATGAGCAGTTCTTC.

Many counts were recorded for this clonotype. The gene calls are TRBV18 and TRBJ2-7; no reliable D call. There are 14 residues in the CDR3. Germline lookup yields CDR1 KGHSH and CDR2 LQKENI. V was trimmed by 3 bases and J by 1 base, leaving 10 bases between them. The CDR3 DNA reads TGTGCCAGCTCACCTGACCAGGCATCCTACGAGCAGTACTTC. Translation: CASSPDQASYEQYF.

Remarks on this clonotype: This may stem from a read error, because a much larger clone lies one nucleotide away. The chain recombines TRBV28 with TRBJ2-1, with 9 nucleotides matching TRBD2. Trimming at V came to 3 bases and at J to 2 bases, leaving 23 bases not matched to a gene. The CDR3 covers 22 residues. The germline V gene encodes CDR1 MDHEN and CDR2 SYDVKM. The DNA of the CDR3 is TGTGCCAGCAGTTTTAGCTTCCGACTAGCGGAGAATCGTGAGAGCCCCTACAATGAGCAGTTCTTC. Residues: CASSFSFRLAENRESPYNEQFF. The full variable domain, with the rest looked up from reference TRBV28 and TRBJ2-1, is DVKVTQSSRYLVKRTGEKVFLECVQDMDHENMFWYRQDPGLGLRLIYFSYDVKMKEKGDIPEGYSVSREKKERFSLILESASTNQTSMYLCASSFSFRLAENRESPYNEQFFGPGTRLTVL.

The table lists this clonotype with a few counts. V is TRBV28 and J is TRBJ1-2; 8 bases map to TRBD1. The CDR3 totals 14 residues. Per germline, CDR1 MDHEN and CDR2 SYDVKM. Trimming took 6 bases from V and 5 from J; bases not matched to a gene: 8. The CDR3: CASSPRGLGYGYTF. In DNA form, the CDR3 reads TGTGCCAGCAGCCCCAGGGGGCTAGGGTATGGCTACACCTTC.

This clonotype showed up just a few times. This chain joins TRBV20-1 and TRBJ2-1; TRBD2 aligns across 8 bases. CDR1 is DFQATT, CDR2 SNEGSKA, per germline (reference sequence). The CDR3 runs to 16 residues. V shed 3 bases, J shed 3 bases, and the junction held 10 bases outside the gene matches. The CDR3, as DNA: TGCAGTGCTAGTTTCGACGGGGGGGGGATCTACAATGAGCAGTTCTTC. Its protein is CSASFDGGGIYNEQFF.

Ten or more counts support this clonotype. The chain recombines TRBV2 with TRBJ2-3; 10 bases align to TRBD2. Germline loops: CDR1 SNHLY, CDR2 FYNNEI. V lost 6 bases to trimming and J lost 4 bases; unmatched junction nucleotides: 7. This CDR3 comprises 15 residues. The CDR3 DNA follows: TGTGCCAGCAGGCCCGGGACTAGCGATGCAGATACGCAGTATTTT. Protein sequence: CASRPGTSDADTQYF.

This clonotype has a count of ten or more. This chain connects TRBV27 to TRBJ2-7, with 7 positions matching TRBD2. Germline lookup yields CDR1 MNHEY and CDR2 SMNVEV (reference sequence). CDR3 size: 17 residues. Trimming at V came to 3 bases and at J to 7 bases, leaving 18 bases not matched to a gene. The CDR3 DNA is TGTGCCAGCAGTTTGTTACTCGGCGGGGAGGGCTTTGGAGAGCAGTACTTC. It yields the protein CASSLLLGGEGFGEQYF.

This clonotype was detected many times. The gene calls are TRBV7-2 and TRBJ2-1, with 11 bases aligning to TRBD2. CDR3 size: 16 residues. Germline CDR1 and CDR2: SGHTA and FQGNSA. The J segment lost 4 bases and the V segment lost 5 bases, leaving 7 bases of the junction unmatched. This CDR3 reads CASSQGLAAKYNEQFF. CDR3 DNA: TGTGCCAGCAGCCAGGGACTAGCGGCGAAATACAATGAGCAGTTCTTC.

This clonotype was detected many times. The chain is built from TRBV5-1 and TRBJ2-1, with D tentatively TRBD2 (5 bases). The V end lost 2 bases, the J end lost 5 bases, and 11 bases lay between the germline ends. The germline V gene has CDR1 SGHRS and CDR2 YFSETQ. The CDR3 covers 14 residues. The CDR3 DNA reads TGCGCCAGCAGCTTCTCTAGCAGCAACAATGAGCAGTTCTTC. Translated: CASSFSSSNNEQFF.

This clonotype has a count of ten or more. V and J are TRBV12-3 or TRBV12-4 and TRBJ2-7; 12 bases agree with TRBD2. J was trimmed by 6 bases and V by 6 bases; bases with no gene match: 3. The length of the CDR3 is 13 residues. The CDR3 spells CASRTSGRFEQYF. CDR3 DNA sequence: TGTGCCAGCAGAACTAGCGGGAGGTTCGAGCAGTACTTC.

The chain has TRBV5-1 and TRBJ2-7; 14 bases agree with TRBD2. V trimming: 4 bases; J trimming: 3 bases; junction bases outside the gene matches: 9. Germline V gives CDR1 SGHRS, CDR2 YFSETQ. The CDR3 totals 17 residues. The CDR3 nucleotides read TGCGCCAGCAGCCAAACAGGGACTAGCGGGAGTCTCTACGAGCAGTACTTC. Translated, it gives CASSQTGTSGSLYEQYF.

This clonotype was detected ten times or more. The chain is built from TRBV28 and TRBJ2-2; 9 positions agree with TRBD2. V lost 3 bases and J lost 1; bases outside the gene matches: 3. CDR1 and CDR2 from the germline V gene are MDHEN and SYDVKM. This CDR3 region has 16 residues. CDR3 loop: CASSFSSGKNTGELFF. For the CDR3, the DNA is TGTGCCAGCAGTTTCTCTAGCGGGAAGAACACCGGGGAGCTGTTTTTT.

This clonotype came up many times. The chain joins TRBV20-1 to TRBJ2-3; TRBD2 aligns across 10 bases. J was trimmed by 5 bases and V by 6 bases; bases with no gene match: 11. In germline, CDR1 is DFQATT, CDR2 SNEGSKA (reference sequence). The CDR3 spans 15 residues. CDR3 coding DNA: TGCAGTGCCCAACCTTTAGCGGGAGGCATAGATACGCAGTATTTT. Residues: CSAQPLAGGIDTQYF.

This clonotype was counted at least ten times. This chain connects TRBV18 to TRBJ1-1; tentatively, D is TRBD1 (6 bases). The germline gives CDR1 KGHSH, CDR2 LQKENI. V lost 3 bases to trimming and J lost 6 bases, with 17 bases between them. This CDR3 contains 15 residues. In nucleotides, the CDR3 is TGTGCCAGCTCACCGATTGGCAGGGGAATGTCTGAAGCTTTCTTT. Encoded protein: CASSPIGRGMSEAFF.

The table lists this clonotype with many counts. As DNA, the CDR3 is TGCAGTGCCAGGACTAGCGGGTACACAGATACGCAGTATTTT. The encoded protein is CSARTSGYTDTQYF. The chain carries TRBV20-1 and TRBJ2-3; 11 nucleotides line up with TRBD2. CDR1 and CDR2 (germline): DFQATT, SNEGSKA (reference sequence). With 6 bases clipped from V and 2 bases from J, the junction kept 4 bases outside the gene matches. This CDR3 spans 14 amino acids.

The chain recombines TRBV4-1 with TRBJ2-1; 12 bases map to TRBD2. V shed 1 base and J 6 bases; nucleotides not matched to a gene: 13. Germline lookup yields CDR1 MGHRA and CDR2 YSYEKL. The CDR3 totals 19 residues. DNA for the CDR3: TGCGCCAGCAGCCAAGGGCCAGGGGTACTAGCGGGGGGTCTCAATGAGCAGTTCTTC. It is translated as CASSQGPGVLAGGLNEQFF.

The V and J genes are TRBV3-1 and TRBJ1-1; 11 bases agree with TRBD1. Per germline, CDR1 LGHDT and CDR2 YNNKEL (reference sequence). The CDR3 runs to 16 residues. V was pared by 4 bases and J by 6 bases, with 10 bases of the junction left unmatched. This chain's CDR3 is CASSRDRGFEHSEAFF. In nucleotides, the CDR3 is TGTGCCAGCAGCCGGGACAGGGGGTTTGAACACTCTGAAGCTTTCTTT.

This clonotype was seen repeatedly, ten times or more. The chain uses TRBV2 and TRBJ1-5; D is possibly TRBD1 (5 bases). The CDR3 has 14 residues. The germline V gene has CDR1 SNHLY and CDR2 FYNNEI. The germline V and J ends were trimmed by 5 bases and 4 bases, with 12 bases remaining between them. This CDR3 reads CASSTGTRNQPQHF. For the CDR3, the DNA is TGTGCCAGCAGTACCGGGACGAGGAATCAGCCCCAGCATTTT.

J is TRBJ1-2 and V is TRBV29-1; D is perhaps TRBD1 (6 bases). V lost 5 bases, J lost 3 bases, and 13 bases lay in between. Looked up from germline, CDR1 is SQVTM and CDR2 is ANQGSEA. This CDR3 spans 13 amino acids. CDR3 protein: CSVKQGSDYGYTF. The CDR3 nucleotides are TGCAGCGTTAAACAGGGATCTGACTATGGCTACACCTTC.

This clonotype was picked up many times. The rearrangement links TRBV10-3 to TRBJ2-7, with 13 nucleotides matching TRBD2. This CDR3 contains 17 residues. J lost 5 bases, V lost 3 bases, and 10 bases had no gene match. Germline CDR1 is ENHRY and CDR2 is SYGVKD. CDR3 region: CAISDPGLAGSMDEQYF. CDR3 bases: TGTGCCATCAGTGACCCGGGACTAGCGGGGTCAATGGACGAGCAGTACTTC.

V gene TRBV2 combines with J gene TRBJ1-6; 10 bases match TRBD1. V lost 5 bases to trimming and J lost 6 bases; unmatched junction nucleotides: 10. The CDR3 contains 17 residues. The germline V gene encodes CDR1 SNHLY and CDR2 FYNNEI. In nucleotides, the CDR3 is TGTGCCAGCAGTTACTCTCGAGACAGGGGGCTTAATTCACCCCTCCACTTT. Translated, it gives CASSYSRDRGLNSPLHF.

This clonotype was counted between two and nine times. The J gene is TRBJ1-2, the V gene TRBV24-1; perhaps TRBD1 as D (5 bases). CDR1 and CDR2 (germline): KGHDR, SFDVKD. Trimming took 3 bases from V and 7 from J, leaving 8 bases between them. The CDR3 covers 12 residues. The CDR3 region has the DNA TGTGCCACCAGTGATCTGGGACGTGGCTACACCTTC. As protein: CATSDLGRGYTF.

This clonotype occurred many times. The CDR3 nucleotides read TGTGCCAGCAGCCCTCCGGGACAGGTATCCTATGGCTACACCTTC. This gives the protein CASSPPGQVSYGYTF. V gene TRBV11-2 combines with J gene TRBJ1-2, with 8 bases identical to TRBD1. V trimming: 5 bases; J trimming: 4 bases; junction bases outside the gene matches: 9. Germline CDR1 reads SGHAT; CDR2 reads FQNNGV. The CDR3 extends over 15 amino acids.

This chain joins TRBV11-1 and TRBJ2-1, with D perhaps given as TRBD1 or TRBD2 (7 bases each). V shed 5 bases and J shed 6 bases, with 20 bases lying between them. Germline CDR1 is SGHAT and CDR2 is FQDESV (reference sequence). The CDR3 length is 16 residues. CDR3 region: CASSQGGQNVFNEQFF. As DNA, the CDR3 is TGTGCCAGCAGCCAGGGGGGGCAGAACGTTTTCAATGAGCAGTTCTTC.